This TCR beta chain is from a study of shared clonotypes between healthy human individuals. Study findings and constraints: Rarefaction exposed incomplete sorted-subset sequencing despite large depth. Non-shared clonotypes had lower generation probabilities than those shared by all four donors.

CD45RO-negative, CCR7-positively selected cells formed the naive CD8 fraction, excluding terminally differentiated effector memory CD45RA+ cells. This table comes from immunoSEQ multiplex PCR, and its TCRdb copy is limited to in-frame clones, with some not included. The sample has hundreds of thousands of clones, approximately 95% seen once. In the case of this clone: The target antigen is unknown.

Trimming pared 8 bases from V and 6 bases from J, leaving 7 bases between. The CDR3 loop spans 11 amino acids. CDR1 is LNHDA, CDR2 SQIVND, per germline (reference sequence). This receptor was identified in a young woman in good health. The sequencing input was naive CD8+ T cells sorted from blood. The chain links TRBV19 to TRBJ2-2; D may be TRBD2 (5 bases). The CDR3 spells CASEGAGELFF. CDR3 nucleotide sequence: TGTGCCAGTGAGGGAGCCGGGGAGCTGTTTTTT. The complete variable domain, with remaining parts taken from reference TRBV19 and TRBJ2-2, reads DGGITQSPKYLFRKEGQNVTLSCEQNLNHDAMYWYRQDPGQGLRLIYYSQIVNDFQKGDIAEGYSVSREKKESFPLTVTSAQKNPTAFYLCASEGAGELFFGEGSRLTVL.